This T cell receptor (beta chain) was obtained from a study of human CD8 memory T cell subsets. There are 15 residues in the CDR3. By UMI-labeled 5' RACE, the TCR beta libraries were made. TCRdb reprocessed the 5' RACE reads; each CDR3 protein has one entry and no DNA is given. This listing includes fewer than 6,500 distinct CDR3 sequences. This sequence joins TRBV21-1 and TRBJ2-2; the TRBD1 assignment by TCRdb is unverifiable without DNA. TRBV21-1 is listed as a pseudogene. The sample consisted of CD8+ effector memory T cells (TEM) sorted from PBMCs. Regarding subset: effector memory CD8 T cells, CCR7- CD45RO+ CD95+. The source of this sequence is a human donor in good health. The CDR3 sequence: CASSRRDSCTGELFF.